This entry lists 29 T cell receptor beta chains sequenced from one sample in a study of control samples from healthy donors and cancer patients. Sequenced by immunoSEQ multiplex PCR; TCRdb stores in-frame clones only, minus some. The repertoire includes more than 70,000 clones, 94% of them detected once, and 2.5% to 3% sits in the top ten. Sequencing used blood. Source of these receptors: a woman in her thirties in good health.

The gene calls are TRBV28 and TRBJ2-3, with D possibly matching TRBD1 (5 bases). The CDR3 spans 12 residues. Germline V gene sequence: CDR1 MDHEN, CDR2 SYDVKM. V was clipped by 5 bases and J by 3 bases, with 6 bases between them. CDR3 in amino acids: CASSRQTDTQYF. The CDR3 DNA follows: TGTGCCAGCAGTCGACAGACAGATACGCAGTATTTT.

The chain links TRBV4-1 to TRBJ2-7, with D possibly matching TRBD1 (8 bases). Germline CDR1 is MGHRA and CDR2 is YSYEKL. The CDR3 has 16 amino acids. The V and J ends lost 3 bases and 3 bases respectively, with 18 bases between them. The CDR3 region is CASSQTQGGSLYEQYF. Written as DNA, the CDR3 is TGCGCCAGCAGCCAGACACAGGGGGGGTCCCTCTACGAGCAGTACTTC.

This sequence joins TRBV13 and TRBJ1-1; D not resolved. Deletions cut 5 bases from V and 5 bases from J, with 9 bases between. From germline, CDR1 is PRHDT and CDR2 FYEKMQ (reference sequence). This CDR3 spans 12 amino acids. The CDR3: CASSTVRTEAFF. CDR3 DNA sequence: TGTGCCAGCAGCACAGTGAGGACTGAAGCTTTCTTT.

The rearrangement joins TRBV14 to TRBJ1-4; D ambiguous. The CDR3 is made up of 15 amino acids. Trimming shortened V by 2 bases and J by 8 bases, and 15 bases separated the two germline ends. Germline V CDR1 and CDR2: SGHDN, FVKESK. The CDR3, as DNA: TGTGCCAGCAGCCAACTAGGCAGTACGGCGGAAAAACTGTTTTTT. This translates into CASSQLGSTAEKLFF.

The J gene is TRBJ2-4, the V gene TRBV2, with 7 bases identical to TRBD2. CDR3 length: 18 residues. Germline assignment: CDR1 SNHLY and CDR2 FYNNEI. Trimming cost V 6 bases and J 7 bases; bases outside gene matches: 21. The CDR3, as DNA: TGTGCCAGCAGGGGCCCCCCTGCGGCGGGGGATAGGGTTAACATTCAGTACTTC. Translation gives CASRGPPAAGDRVNIQYF.

As DNA, the CDR3 is TGTGCCTGGAGTGTACTTAAGGCTGGAAACACCATATATTTT. Its protein product is CAWSVLKAGNTIYF. The J gene is TRBJ1-3, the V gene TRBV30; D unresolved. The CDR3 runs to 14 residues. From germline, CDR1 is GTSNPN and CDR2 SVGIG (reference sequence). V lost 0 bases and J 2 bases, leaving 8 bases between the germline ends.

The CDR3 sequence: CASSSESSTNYGYTF. CDR3 in DNA: TGTGCCAGCAGTTCCGAGTCTTCTACTAACTATGGCTACACCTTC. The V and J genes are TRBV2 and TRBJ1-2; no clear D gene. Between the trimmed V and J ends, which lost 5 bases and 0 bases, there was a span of 13 bases. Per the germline V gene, CDR1 is SNHLY and CDR2 is FYNNEI. This CDR3 has 15 residues.

CDR3 nucleotides: TGCGCCAGCAGCTTGGAGGGGAGGAGCTCCTACAATGAGCAGTTCTTC. Translation gives CASSLEGRSSYNEQFF. The chain employs TRBV5-1 and TRBJ2-1; maybe TRBD2 (6 bases). CDR3 size: 16 residues. Looked up from germline, CDR1 is SGHRS and CDR2 is YFSETQ. V lost 0 bases and J 0 bases, leaving 10 bases between the germline ends. The full variable domain, with the rest looked up from reference TRBV5-1 and TRBJ2-1, is KAGVTQTPRYLIKTRGQQVTLSCSPISGHRSVSWYQQTPGQGLQFLFEYFSETQRNKGNFPGRFSGRQFSNSRSEMNVSTLELGDSALYLCASSLEGRSSYNEQFFGPGTRLTVL.

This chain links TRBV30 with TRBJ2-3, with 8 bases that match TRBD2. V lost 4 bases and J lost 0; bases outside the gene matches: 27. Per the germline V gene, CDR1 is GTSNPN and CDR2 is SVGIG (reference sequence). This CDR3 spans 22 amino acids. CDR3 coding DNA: TGTGCCTGGACCGGGGCCTGGGAGGAGGCGGGGGGCAAAAACCCTAGCACAGATACGCAGTATTTT. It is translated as CAWTGAWEEAGGKNPSTDTQYF.

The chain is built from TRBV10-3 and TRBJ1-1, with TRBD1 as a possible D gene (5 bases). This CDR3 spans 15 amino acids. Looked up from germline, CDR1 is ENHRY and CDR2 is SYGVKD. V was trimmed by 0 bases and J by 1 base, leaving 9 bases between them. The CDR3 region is CAISESHRPNTEAFF. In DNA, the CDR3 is TGTGCCATCAGTGAGTCGCACAGGCCGAACACTGAAGCTTTCTTT.

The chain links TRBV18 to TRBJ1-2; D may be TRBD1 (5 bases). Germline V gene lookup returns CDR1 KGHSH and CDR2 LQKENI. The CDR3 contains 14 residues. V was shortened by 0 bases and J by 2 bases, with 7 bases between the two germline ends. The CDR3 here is CASSPPRDNYGYTF. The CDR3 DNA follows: TGTGCCAGCTCACCACCGAGGGACAACTATGGCTACACCTTC.

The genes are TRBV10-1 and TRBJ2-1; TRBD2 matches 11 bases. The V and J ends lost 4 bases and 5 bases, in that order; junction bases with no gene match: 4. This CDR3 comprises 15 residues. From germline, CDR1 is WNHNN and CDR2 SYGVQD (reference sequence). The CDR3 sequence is CASSVSGGAHNEQFF. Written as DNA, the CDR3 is TGCGCCAGCAGTGTTAGCGGGGGGGCCCACAATGAGCAGTTCTTC.

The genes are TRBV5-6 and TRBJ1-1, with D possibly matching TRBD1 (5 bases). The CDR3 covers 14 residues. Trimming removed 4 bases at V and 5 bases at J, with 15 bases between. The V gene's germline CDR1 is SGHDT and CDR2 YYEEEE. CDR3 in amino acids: CASSIGATRTEAFF. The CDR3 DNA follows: TGTGCCAGCAGCATTGGGGCCACGAGGACTGAAGCTTTCTTT.

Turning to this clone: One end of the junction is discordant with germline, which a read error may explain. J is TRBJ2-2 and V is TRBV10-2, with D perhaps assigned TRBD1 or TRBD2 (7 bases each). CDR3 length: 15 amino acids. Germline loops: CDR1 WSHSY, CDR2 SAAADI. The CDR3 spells CARRGGDRDTGELFF. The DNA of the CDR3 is TGCGCCCGCAGGGGGGGGGACCGCGACACCGGGGAGCTGTTTTTT.

The CDR3 sequence is CASSEWSSNEKLFF. CDR3 coding DNA: TGTGCCAGCAGTGAGTGGAGCTCTAATGAAAAACTGTTTTTT. The chain is built from TRBV6-1 and TRBJ1-4, with no clear D. Germline V gives CDR1 MNHNS, CDR2 SASEGT. V lost 3 bases and J lost 3, with 8 bases in between. The length of the CDR3 is 14 residues.

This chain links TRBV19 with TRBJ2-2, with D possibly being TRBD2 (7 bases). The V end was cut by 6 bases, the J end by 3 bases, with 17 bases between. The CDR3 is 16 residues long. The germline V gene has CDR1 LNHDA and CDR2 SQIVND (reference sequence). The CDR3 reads CASSKTGGPDTGELFF. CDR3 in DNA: TGTGCCAGTAGCAAAACGGGGGGCCCGGACACCGGGGAGCTGTTTTTT.

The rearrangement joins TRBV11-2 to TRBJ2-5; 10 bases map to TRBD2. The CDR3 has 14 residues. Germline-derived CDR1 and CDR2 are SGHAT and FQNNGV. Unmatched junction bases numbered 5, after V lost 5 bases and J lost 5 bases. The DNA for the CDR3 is TGTGCCAGCAGCCCGAGAGCGGGGGGGGAGACCCAGTACTTC. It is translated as CASSPRAGGETQYF.

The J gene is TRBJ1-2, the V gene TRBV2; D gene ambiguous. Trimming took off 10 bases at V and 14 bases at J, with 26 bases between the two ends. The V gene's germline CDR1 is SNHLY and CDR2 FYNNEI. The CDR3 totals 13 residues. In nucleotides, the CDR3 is TGTGCCACCTGGAACAGCCTAGACACTCTCGCGACCTTC. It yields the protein CATWNSLDTLATF.

This chain's CDR3 is CATSDTRANTGELFF. CDR3 DNA sequence: TGTGCCACCAGTGATACGAGAGCGAACACCGGGGAGCTGTTTTTT. The chain links TRBV24-1 to TRBJ2-2; D remains ambiguous. The V end was cut by 3 bases, the J end by 0 bases, with 7 bases between. Germline V gene sequence: CDR1 KGHDR, CDR2 SFDVKD. This CDR3 spans 15 amino acids.

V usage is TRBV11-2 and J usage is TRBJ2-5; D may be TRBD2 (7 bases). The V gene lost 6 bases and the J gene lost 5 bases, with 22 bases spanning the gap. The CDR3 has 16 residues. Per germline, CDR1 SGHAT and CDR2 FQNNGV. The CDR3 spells CASSPGEGGSRETQYF. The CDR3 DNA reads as TGTGCCAGCAGTCCTGGGGAGGGGGGGTCGAGGGAGACCCAGTACTTC. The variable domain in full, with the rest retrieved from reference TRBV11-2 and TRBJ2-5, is EAGVAQSPRYKIIEKRQSVAFWCNPISGHATLYWYQQILGQGPKLLIQFQNNGVVDDSQLPKDRFSAERLKGVDSTLKIQPAKLEDSAVYLCASSPGEGGSRETQYFGPGTRLLVL.

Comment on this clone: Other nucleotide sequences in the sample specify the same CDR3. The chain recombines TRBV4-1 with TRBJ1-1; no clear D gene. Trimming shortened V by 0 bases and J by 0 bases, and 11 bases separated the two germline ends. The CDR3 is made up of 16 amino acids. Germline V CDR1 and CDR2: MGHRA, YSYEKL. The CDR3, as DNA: TGCGCCAGCAGCCAAGAATACGGACGCCTGAACACTGAAGCTTTCTTT. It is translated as CASSQEYGRLNTEAFF.

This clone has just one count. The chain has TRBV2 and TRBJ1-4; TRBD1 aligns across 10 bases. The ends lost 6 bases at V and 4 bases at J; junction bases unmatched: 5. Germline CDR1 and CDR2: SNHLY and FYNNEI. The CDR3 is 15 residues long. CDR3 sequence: CASRDRGFYNEKLFF. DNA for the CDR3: TGTGCCAGCAGGGACAGGGGGTTCTATAATGAAAAACTGTTTTTT.

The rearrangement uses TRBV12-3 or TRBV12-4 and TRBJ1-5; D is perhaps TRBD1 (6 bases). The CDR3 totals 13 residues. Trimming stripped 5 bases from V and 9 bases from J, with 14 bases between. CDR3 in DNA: TGTGCCAGCAGTGACCTACAGGGTTCGCCCCAGCATTTT. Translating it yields CASSDLQGSPQHF.

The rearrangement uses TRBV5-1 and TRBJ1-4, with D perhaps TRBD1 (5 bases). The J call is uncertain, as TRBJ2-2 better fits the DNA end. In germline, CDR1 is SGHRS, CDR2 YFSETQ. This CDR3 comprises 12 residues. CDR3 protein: CASSNQGRELFF. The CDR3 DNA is TGCGCCAGCAGCAACCAGGGCCGGGAGCTGTTTTTT.

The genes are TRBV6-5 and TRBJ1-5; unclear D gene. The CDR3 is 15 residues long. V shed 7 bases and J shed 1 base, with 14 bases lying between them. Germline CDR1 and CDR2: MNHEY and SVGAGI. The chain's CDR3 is CASTQLQWSNQPQHF. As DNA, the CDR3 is TGTGCCAGCACTCAACTACAGTGGAGCAATCAGCCCCAGCATTTT.

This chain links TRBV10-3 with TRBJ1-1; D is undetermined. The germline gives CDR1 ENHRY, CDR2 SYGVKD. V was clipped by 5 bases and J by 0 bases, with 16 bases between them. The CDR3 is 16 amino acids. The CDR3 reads CAISPLPGEMNTEAFF. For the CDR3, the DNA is TGTGCCATCAGTCCCCTCCCCGGGGAAATGAACACTGAAGCTTTCTTT.

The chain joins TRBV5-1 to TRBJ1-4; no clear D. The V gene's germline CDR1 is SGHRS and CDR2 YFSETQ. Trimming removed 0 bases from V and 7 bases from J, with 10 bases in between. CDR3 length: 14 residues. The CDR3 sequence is CASSLVPLGEKLFF. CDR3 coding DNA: TGCGCCAGCAGCTTGGTCCCCCTGGGTGAAAAACTGTTTTTT.

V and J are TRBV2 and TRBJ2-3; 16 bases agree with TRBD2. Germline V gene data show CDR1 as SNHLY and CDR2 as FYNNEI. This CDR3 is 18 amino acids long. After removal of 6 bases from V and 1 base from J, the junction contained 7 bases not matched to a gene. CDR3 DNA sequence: TGTGCCAGCAGCGCAGGGACTAGCGGGGGGGCTGGCACAGATACGCAGTATTTT. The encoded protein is CASSAGTSGGAGTDTQYF.

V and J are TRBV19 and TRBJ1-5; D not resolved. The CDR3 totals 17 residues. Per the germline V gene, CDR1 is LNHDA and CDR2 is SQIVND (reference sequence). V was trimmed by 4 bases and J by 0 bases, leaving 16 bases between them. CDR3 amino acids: CASSNLTGIDSNQPQHF. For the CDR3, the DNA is TGTGCCAGTAGTAACTTAACTGGGATTGATAGCAATCAGCCCCAGCATTTT. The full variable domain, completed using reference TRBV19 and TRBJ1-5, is DGGITQSPKYLFRKEGQNVTLSCEQNLNHDAMYWYRQDPGQGLRLIYYSQIVNDFQKGDIAEGYSVSREKKESFPLTVTSAQKNPTAFYLCASSNLTGIDSNQPQHFGDGTRLSIL.